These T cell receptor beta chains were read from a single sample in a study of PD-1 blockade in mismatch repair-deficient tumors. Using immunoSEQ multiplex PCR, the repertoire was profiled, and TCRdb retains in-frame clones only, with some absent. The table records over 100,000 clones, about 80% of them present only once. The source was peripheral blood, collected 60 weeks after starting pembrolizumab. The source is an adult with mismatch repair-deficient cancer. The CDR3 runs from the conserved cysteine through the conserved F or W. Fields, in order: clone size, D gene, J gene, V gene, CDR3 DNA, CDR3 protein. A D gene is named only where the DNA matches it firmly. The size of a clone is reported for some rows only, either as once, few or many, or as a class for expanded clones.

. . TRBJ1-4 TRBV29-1 TGCAGCGTTGAAGATCAGGCCGGCCTTGCGGGTGAAAAACTGTTTTTT CSVEDQAGLAGEKLFF
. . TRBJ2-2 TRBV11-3 TGTGCCAGCAGCTCTTCAGGGGCGAACACCGGGGAGCTGTTTTTT CASSSSGANTGELFF
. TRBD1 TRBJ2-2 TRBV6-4 TGTGCCATCAGATGCCGGGACAGGGGGAACACCGGGGAGCTGTTTTTT CAIRCRDRGNTGELFF
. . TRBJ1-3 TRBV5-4 TGTGCCAGCAGCCCCGGGACTACTGGAAACACCATATATTTT CASSPGTTGNTIYF
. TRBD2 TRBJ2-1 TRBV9 TGTGCCAGCAGCGTTTTAGCGGGAGACAATGAGCAGTTCTTC CASSVLAGDNEQFF
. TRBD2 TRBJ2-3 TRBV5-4 TGTGCCAGCAGGCCGACTAGCGGGGAAACAGATACGCAGTATTTT CASRPTSGETDTQYF
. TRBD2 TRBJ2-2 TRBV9 TGTGCCAGCAGCGTAAGACTAGCGGGCACCGGGGAGCTGTTTTTT CASSVRLAGTGELFF
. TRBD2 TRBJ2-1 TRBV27 TGTGCCAGCAGTCTCGGGACTAGCGGGATAGTGAATGAGCAGTTCTTC CASSLGTSGIVNEQFF
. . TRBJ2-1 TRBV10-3 TGTGCCATCAGTGAGTCACCAGACAATGAGCAGTTCTTC CAISESPDNEQFF
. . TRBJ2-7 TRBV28 TGTGCCAGCAGTTTAGGAGCCACCTACGAGCAGTACTTC CASSLGATYEQYF
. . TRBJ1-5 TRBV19 TGTGCCAGTAGTATTATCTGGCAGCTTAATAGCAATCAGCCCCAGCATTTT CASSIIWQLNSNQPQHF
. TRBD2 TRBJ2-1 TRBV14 TGTGCCAGCAGCCAAGATAGGGCGACTAGCGGGTTCCTCTCCTACAATGAGCAGTTCTTC CASSQDRATSGFLSYNEQFF
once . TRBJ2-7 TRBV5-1 TGCGCCAGCAGCTCTTGGGACGGCTCCTACGAGCAGTACTTC CASSSWDGSYEQYF
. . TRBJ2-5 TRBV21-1 TGTGCCAGCAGCAAGGGGACCTGGGGAAAGACCCAGTACTTC CASSKGTWGKTQYF
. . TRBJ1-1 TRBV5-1 TGCGCCAGCAGCTTCGGGACATTTCTGAACACTGAAGCTTTCTTT CASSFGTFLNTEAFF
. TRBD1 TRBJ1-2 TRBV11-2 TGTGCCAGCAGCTTACAGGGGGCGCGGGGCTACACCTTC CASSLQGARGYTF
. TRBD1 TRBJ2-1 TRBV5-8 TGTGCCAGCAGCTTGGGACAGGGCTCCTACAATGAGCAGTTCTTC CASSLGQGSYNEQFF
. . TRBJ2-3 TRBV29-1 TGCAGCGTTGAAGTTCCAGGGCCAGATACGCAGTATTTT CSVEVPGPDTQYF
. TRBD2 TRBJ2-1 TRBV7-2 TGTGCCAGCAGCTTAGCGCGGGAGGTGTACAATGAGCAGTTCTTC CASSLAREVYNEQFF
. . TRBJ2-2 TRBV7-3 TGTGCCAGCAGCTGGTCTCCCGGGGAGCTGTTTTTT CASSWSPGELFF
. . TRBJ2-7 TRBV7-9 TGTGCCAGCAGCGACAAACTGCGAGAGCAGTACTTC CASSDKLREQYF
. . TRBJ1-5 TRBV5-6 TGTGCCAGCAGCTCCAGGACGTATCAGCCCCAGCATTTT CASSSRTYQPQHF
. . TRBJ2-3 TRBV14 TGTGCCAGCAGCCCGTCAGTACTGGGGAGCACAGATACGCAGTATTTT CASSPSVLGSTDTQYF
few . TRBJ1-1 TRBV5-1 TGCGCCAGCAGCATACAGGGCCATGGAGAAGCTTTCTTT CASSIQGHGEAFF
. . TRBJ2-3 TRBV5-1 TGCGCCAGCAGCATAGGCTTGGATACGCAGTATTTT CASSIGLDTQYF
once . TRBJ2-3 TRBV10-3 TGTGCCATCAGTGAGTTAACAGGGAACACAGATACGCAGTATTTT CAISELTGNTDTQYF
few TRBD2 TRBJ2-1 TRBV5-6 TGTGCCAGCAGCCCCCGCGGAGCGGGAAGGCCCTACAATGAGCAGTTCTTC CASSPRGAGRPYNEQFF
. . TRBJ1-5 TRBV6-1 TGTGCCAGCAGGGATAGCAATCAGCCCCAGCATTTT CASRDSNQPQHF
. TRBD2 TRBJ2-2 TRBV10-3 TGTGCCATCAGTGAACTAGCGGGAGGGCAGACCGGGGAGCTGTTTTTT CAISELAGGQTGELFF
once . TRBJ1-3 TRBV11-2 TGTGCCAGCAGTTTTTCCGACTGGATATTTGGCACCATATATTTT CASSFSDWIFGTIYF
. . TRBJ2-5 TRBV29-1 TGCAGCGTTGGTAGGGTCTTACTCCAAGAGACCCAGTACTTC CSVGRVLLQETQYF